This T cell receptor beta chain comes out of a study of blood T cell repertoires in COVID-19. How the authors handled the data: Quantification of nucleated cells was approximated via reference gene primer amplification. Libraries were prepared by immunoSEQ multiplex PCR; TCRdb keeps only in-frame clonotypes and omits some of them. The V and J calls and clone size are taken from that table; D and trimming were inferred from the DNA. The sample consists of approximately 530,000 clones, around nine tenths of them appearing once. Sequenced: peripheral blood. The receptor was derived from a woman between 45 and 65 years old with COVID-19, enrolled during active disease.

The CDR3 coding sequence is TGTGCCAGCTCACCCATAGGGGGTAACTACGAGCAGTACTTC. Translation gives CASSPIGGNYEQYF. The gene calls are TRBV18 and TRBJ2-7, with D perhaps matching TRBD1 (6 bases). Trimming removed 3 bases from V and 3 bases from J, with 12 bases in between. Per the germline V gene, CDR1 is KGHSH and CDR2 is LQKENI. There are 14 residues in the CDR3.